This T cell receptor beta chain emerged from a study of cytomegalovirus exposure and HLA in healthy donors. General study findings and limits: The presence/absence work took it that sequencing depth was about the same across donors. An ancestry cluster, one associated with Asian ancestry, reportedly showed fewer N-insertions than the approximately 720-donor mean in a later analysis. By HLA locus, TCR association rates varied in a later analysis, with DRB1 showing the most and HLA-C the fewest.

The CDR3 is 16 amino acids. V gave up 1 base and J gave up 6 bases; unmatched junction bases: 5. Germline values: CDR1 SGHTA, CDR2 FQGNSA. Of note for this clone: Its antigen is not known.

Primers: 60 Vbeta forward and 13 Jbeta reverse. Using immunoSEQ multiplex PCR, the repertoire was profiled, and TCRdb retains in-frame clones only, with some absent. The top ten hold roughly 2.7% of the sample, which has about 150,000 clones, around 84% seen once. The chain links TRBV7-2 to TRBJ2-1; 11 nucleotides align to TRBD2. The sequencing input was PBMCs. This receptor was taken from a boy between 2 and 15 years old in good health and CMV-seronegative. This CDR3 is CASSLVHLAGGNEQFF. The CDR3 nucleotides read TGTGCCAGCAGCTTAGTCCATCTAGCGGGGGGCAATGAGCAGTTCTTC.